This T cell receptor beta chain was sequenced during a study of shared clonotypes between healthy human individuals. Study-wide background: Those who served as donors were a couple of women and three men between the ages of 18 and 49.

Only in-frame clones appear in the TCRdb table, and some are missing; sequencing was by immunoSEQ multiplex PCR. The sample lists over a million clones, around 78% occurring once. The study, taken as a whole, reports: Rarefaction showed sorted-subset sequencing was incomplete despite large depth. What naive subsets generally showed was a larger estimated richness than memory subsets showed.

In regard to this clone: Its specificity is unknown.

V lost 5 bases to trimming and J lost 7 bases, with 21 bases between them. The CDR3 runs to 16 residues. Germline CDR1 reads SSHAT; CDR2 reads FNYEAQ (reference sequence). The material sequenced was memory CD4+ T cells from PBMCs. Documented subset: CD45RA-negative fraction. This receptor was identified in a man aged 18 to 30 in good health. Some clones in this sample may be carry-over from other donors' samples. The chain employs TRBV7-7 and TRBJ2-1; the D gene is possibly TRBD2 (5 bases). The CDR3 DNA follows: TGTGCCAGCAGCCGCGGACTGACGGATCCGGGGAATGAGCAGTTCTTC. Translating gives CASSRGLTDPGNEQFF.